Following are 21 T cell receptor beta chains from one sample sequenced in a study of shared clonotypes between healthy human individuals. Method: immunoSEQ multiplex PCR; TCRdb's copy keeps in-frame clones and lacks some. This table holds roughly 1,000,000 clones, approximately 80% found once. Material for sequencing was memory CD4+ T cells from PBMCs. Subset here: CD45RA-negative fraction. The receptors come from a man aged 18 to 30 in good health. Some clones in this sample may be carry-over from other donors' samples.

CDR3: CASSVATSREQFF. For the CDR3, the DNA is TGTGCCAGCAGCGTAGCTACTTCCAGGGAGCAGTTCTTC. V usage is TRBV9 and J usage is TRBJ2-1; no reliable D call. The V end was cut by 0 bases, the J end by 10 bases, with 11 bases between. Germline V gene lookup returns CDR1 SGDLS and CDR2 YYNGEE. This CDR3 spans 13 amino acids.

The V gene is TRBV6-1, the J gene TRBJ2-7, with 8 bases lining up with TRBD1. The CDR3 covers 15 residues. Trimming cost V 2 bases and J 4 bases; bases outside gene matches: 7. CDR1 is MNHNS, CDR2 SASEGT, per germline. CDR3 sequence reads: CASSETTGVVYEQYF. The CDR3 region has the DNA TGTGCCAGCAGTGAAACGACAGGGGTGGTTTACGAGCAGTACTTC.

The chain joins TRBV11-3 to TRBJ2-1; D perhaps matches TRBD1 (5 bases). Germline loops: CDR1 SGHNT, CDR2 YENEEA. The ends were cut back, 4 bases at V and 2 bases at J, with 15 bases in the middle. This CDR3 has 16 amino acids. CDR3 protein: CASSSLGAVPYNEQFF. CDR3 bases: TGTGCCAGCAGCTCCCTTGGGGCAGTTCCCTACAATGAGCAGTTCTTC. Using reference TRBV11-3 and TRBJ2-1 for the parts outside the CDR3, the full variable domain is EAGVVQSPRYKIIEKKQPVAFWCNPISGHNTLYWYLQNLGQGPELLIRYENEEAVDDSQLPKDRFSAERLKGVDSTLKIQPAELGDSAVYLCASSSLGAVPYNEQFFGPGTRLTVL.

This clone appeared once. The rearrangement joins TRBV4-1 to TRBJ2-7, with a possible D match to TRBD2 (6 bases). V was trimmed by 1 base and J by 2 bases, leaving 15 bases between them. CDR1 is MGHRA and CDR2 is YSYEKL in the germline V gene. This CDR3 spans 16 amino acids. The CDR3 DNA reads as TGCGCCAGCAGCCAAGCGGTCCTAGCGCTTACCTACGAGCAGTACTTC. This sequence encodes CASSQAVLALTYEQYF.

The rearrangement links TRBV10-3 to TRBJ1-5; D is undetermined. Trimming shortened V by 9 bases and J by 6 bases, and 9 bases separated the two germline ends. Germline lookup yields CDR1 ENHRY and CDR2 SYGVKD. This CDR3 contains 11 residues. This chain's CDR3 is CAIALGQPQHF. In nucleotides, the CDR3 is TGTGCCATTGCATTAGGTCAGCCCCAGCATTTT.

V gene TRBV5-1 combines with J gene TRBJ2-7; D is unresolved. The germline V gene encodes CDR1 SGHRS and CDR2 YFSETQ. Deletions cut 0 bases from V and 7 bases from J, with 8 bases between. The CDR3 contains 12 residues. The CDR3 reads CASSLDVGEQYF. In DNA, the CDR3 is TGCGCCAGCAGCTTGGATGTGGGGGAGCAGTACTTC.

Points on this clone: The same CDR3 is also encoded by other DNA sequences in this sample. CDR3 region: CASSPSGRSYNEQFF. CDR3 DNA: TGTGCCAGCAGCCCTAGCGGGAGATCCTACAATGAGCAGTTCTTC. This chain joins TRBV7-2 and TRBJ2-1; 10 bases line up with TRBD2. The CDR3 spans 15 residues. CDR1 is SGHTA and CDR2 is FQGNSA in the germline V gene. Trimming took 5 bases from V and 1 from J; bases not matched to a gene: 2.

The chain links TRBV5-1 to TRBJ2-1; 12 nucleotides line up with TRBD1. CDR1 and CDR2 (germline): SGHRS, YFSETQ. Losses at the gene ends were 2 bases for V and 7 bases for J; bases not matched to a gene: 10. The CDR3 consists of 17 residues. CDR3 in amino acids: CASSFYAGTGGKNEQFF. Written as DNA, the CDR3 is TGCGCCAGCAGCTTTTACGCCGGGACAGGGGGCAAGAATGAGCAGTTCTTC.

This clone was seen once. The chain joins TRBV2 to TRBJ2-1; 8 bases are shared with TRBD1. CDR1 SNHLY and CDR2 FYNNEI come from the germline V gene. The CDR3 is made up of 13 amino acids. The V gene end was trimmed by 6 bases and the J gene end by 10 bases; junction bases not matched to a gene: 8. The CDR3 DNA reads as TGTGCCAGCAGGCCCACAGGGGGTGGAGAGCAGTTCTTC. Its protein product is CASRPTGGGEQFF. Supplemented by reference TRBV2 and TRBJ2-1, the full variable domain reads EPEVTQTPSHQVTQMGQEVILRCVPISNHLYFYWYRQILGQKVEFLVSFYNNEISEKSEIFDDQFSVERPDGSNFTLKIRSTKLEDSAMYFCASRPTGGGEQFFGPGTRLTVL.

The chain recombines TRBV11-3 with TRBJ2-1; unclear D gene. This CDR3 spans 15 amino acids. Per the germline V gene, CDR1 is SGHNT and CDR2 is YENEEA. Between the trimmed V and J ends, which lost 6 bases and 8 bases, there was a span of 20 bases. Written as DNA, the CDR3 is TGTGCCAGCAGTCGTCGCTTAGAAACGTCCCATGAGCAGTTCTTC. It is translated as CASSRRLETSHEQFF.

This sequence joins TRBV19 and TRBJ1-2; D may be TRBD1 (6 bases). The CDR3 sequence is 15 residues long. Germline V gives CDR1 LNHDA, CDR2 SQIVND (reference sequence). Deletions cut 9 bases from V and 4 bases from J, with 21 bases between. The CDR3 sequence is CASSPGQSYVYGYTF. The CDR3 DNA reads as TGTGCCAGCAGCCCCGGACAGTCCTACGTCTATGGCTACACCTTC.

The V gene is TRBV7-9, the J gene TRBJ2-2; D not resolved. Trimming took off 2 bases at V and 2 bases at J, with 12 bases between the two ends. CDR1 and CDR2 from the germline V gene are SEHNR and FQNEAQ (reference sequence). This CDR3 is 16 amino acids long. The chain's CDR3 is CASSLLGTDNTGELFF. CDR3 DNA: TGTGCCAGCAGCTTACTGGGCACCGATAACACCGGGGAGCTGTTTTTT.

The CDR3 region is CASSDQGNTEAFF. The CDR3 nucleotides are TGTGCCAGCAGTGACCAGGGGAACACTGAAGCTTTCTTT. The genes are TRBV2 and TRBJ1-1; D is possibly TRBD1 (5 bases). With 3 bases removed from V and 1 base from J, the gap between germline ends came to 6 bases. This CDR3 has 13 amino acids. Germline V gives CDR1 SNHLY, CDR2 FYNNEI.

V gene TRBV18 combines with J gene TRBJ1-5; D gene uncertain. V shed 6 bases and J shed 5 bases, with 17 bases lying between them. The CDR3 has 15 amino acids. The germline V gene has CDR1 KGHSH and CDR2 LQKENI. The CDR3 here is CASSSLRGTDQPQHF. The CDR3 nucleotides read TGTGCCAGCTCCTCCCTCCGGGGAACGGATCAGCCCCAGCATTTT.

This clone was counted a few times. This rearrangement joins TRBV9 to TRBJ2-7, with TRBD2 matching over 9 bases. The trim removed 2 bases at V and 4 bases at J, leaving 4 bases unmatched. CDR3 length: 14 amino acids. The germline CDR1 and CDR2 sequences are SGDLS and YYNGEE. The CDR3 is CASSVGLAFYEQYF. DNA of the CDR3: TGTGCCAGCAGCGTGGGACTAGCCTTTTACGAGCAGTACTTC.

This chain joins TRBV30 and TRBJ2-3; D is perhaps TRBD1 or TRBD2 (7 bases each). Trimming left V 3 bases short and J 3 bases short, with 16 bases between. The CDR3 spans 15 residues. Germline V CDR1 and CDR2: GTSNPN, SVGIG (reference sequence). CDR3 sequence reads: CAWSQGGPRTDTQYF. CDR3 coding DNA: TGTGCCTGGAGCCAGGGGGGGCCGAGGACAGATACGCAGTATTTT.

The chain carries TRBV28 and TRBJ1-3; TRBD1 aligns across 8 bases. Germline V gene lookup returns CDR1 MDHEN and CDR2 SYDVKM. The CDR3 is 14 amino acids. Germline trimming cut 6 bases from V and 0 bases from J; bases unmatched to any gene: 1. The DNA for the CDR3 is TGTGCCAGCAGGGACAGGGTCTCTGGAAACACCATATATTTT. This sequence encodes CASRDRVSGNTIYF.

The chain links TRBV28 to TRBJ1-4; D is ambiguous. V lost 4 bases, J lost 2 bases, and 8 bases lay in between. The length of the CDR3 is 14 residues. CDR1 MDHEN and CDR2 SYDVKM come from the germline V gene. The CDR3 here is CASSYPPTNEKLFF. CDR3 DNA: TGTGCCAGCAGTTACCCCCCGACTAATGAAAAACTGTTTTTT.

This chain joins TRBV19 and TRBJ1-3, with TRBD1 identical over 7 bases. The CDR3 is 14 residues long. With 3 bases clipped from V and 2 bases from J, the junction kept 1 base outside the gene matches. CDR1 and CDR2 from the germline V gene are LNHDA and SQIVND (reference sequence). CDR3 region: CASSIDRAGNTIYF. The CDR3 nucleotides read TGTGCCAGTAGTATCGACAGGGCTGGAAACACCATATATTTT.

V gene TRBV18 combines with J gene TRBJ1-1, with 7 bases lining up with TRBD1. This CDR3 comprises 17 residues. Losses at the gene ends were 1 base for V and 4 bases for J; bases not matched to a gene: 12. Germline V gives CDR1 KGHSH, CDR2 LQKENI. CDR3: CASSPQRQGSGSTEAFF. Written as DNA, the CDR3 is TGTGCCAGCTCACCACAGCGACAGGGTAGTGGTAGCACTGAAGCTTTCTTT.

The chain couples TRBV7-8 to TRBJ2-5; TRBD1 matches 9 bases. V gave up 0 bases and J gave up 4 bases; unmatched junction bases: 12. The CDR3 consists of 18 residues. Germline V gives CDR1 SGHVS, CDR2 FQNEAQ. The CDR3 protein is CASSLAGMTGGAVETQYF. CDR3 sequence (DNA): TGTGCCAGCAGCTTAGCAGGTATGACAGGGGGTGCGGTAGAGACCCAGTACTTC.